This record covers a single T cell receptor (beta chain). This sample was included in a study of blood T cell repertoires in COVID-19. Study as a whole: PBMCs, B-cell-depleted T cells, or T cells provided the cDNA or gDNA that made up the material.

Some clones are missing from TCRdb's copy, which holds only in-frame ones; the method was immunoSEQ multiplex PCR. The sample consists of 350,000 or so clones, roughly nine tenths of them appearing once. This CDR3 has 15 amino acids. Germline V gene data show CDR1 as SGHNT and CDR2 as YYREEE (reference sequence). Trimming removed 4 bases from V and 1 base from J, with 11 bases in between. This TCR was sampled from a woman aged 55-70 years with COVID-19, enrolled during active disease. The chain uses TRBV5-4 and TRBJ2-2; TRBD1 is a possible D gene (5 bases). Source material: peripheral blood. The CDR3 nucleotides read TGTGCCAGCAGCCAAGACAGAGAGAACACCGGGGAGCTGTTTTTT. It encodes CASSQDRENTGELFF.